The 6 T cell receptor beta chains below were found in one sample sequenced in a study of control samples from healthy donors and cancer patients. This table comes from immunoSEQ multiplex PCR, and its TCRdb copy is limited to in-frame clones, with some not included. The data contain about 150,000 clones, around 95% of them singletons. Sequencing was performed on blood. The receptors come from a man aged 35-49 years in good health.

This chain joins TRBV28 and TRBJ2-5, with TRBD1 identical over 10 bases. Germline CDR1 is MDHEN and CDR2 is SYDVKM. This CDR3 is built from 17 residues. J lost 4 bases, V lost 1 base, and 9 bases had no gene match. CDR3 DNA: TGTGCCAGCAGTTTATTGGGGGCGGGACAGGGGACAGAGACCCAGTACTTC. Its protein is CASSLLGAGQGTETQYF.

This clone was seen once. The CDR3 DNA follows: TGTGCCAGCAGTCCTTCGACAGGCGGAAATAATTCACCCCTCCACTTT. Translating it yields CASSPSTGGNNSPLHF. This chain connects TRBV6-6 to TRBJ1-6, with D possibly TRBD1 on 6 matching bases. V shed 5 bases and J shed 5 bases, with 16 bases lying between them. CDR1 and CDR2 from the germline V gene are MNHNY and SVGAGI (reference sequence). This CDR3 is 16 amino acids long.

The V call is TRBV14, the J call TRBJ1-6; D gene unclear. CDR3 length: 17 amino acids. Looked up from germline, CDR1 is SGHDN and CDR2 is FVKESK. Deletions cut 5 bases from V and 7 bases from J, with 21 bases between. The CDR3 here is CASSSRPDPTGNSPLHF. In DNA, the CDR3 is TGTGCCAGCAGCTCCCGACCTGACCCTACGGGGAATTCACCCCTCCACTTT.

CDR3 coding DNA: TGTGCCAGCTCATCACAGGGGAGTAACGGGGAGCTGTTTTTT. This codes for CASSSQGSNGELFF. The chain recombines TRBV18 with TRBJ2-2, with 7 positions matching TRBD1. This CDR3 is 14 amino acids long. V lost 5 bases and J lost 7; bases outside the gene matches: 7. Germline CDR1 and CDR2: KGHSH and LQKENI.

This chain uses TRBV7-9 with TRBJ2-7; D tentatively fits TRBD1 or TRBD2 (5 bases each). This CDR3 contains 14 residues. V was trimmed by 5 bases and J by 3 bases, leaving 14 bases between them. Germline V gene lookup returns CDR1 SEHNR and CDR2 FQNEAQ (reference sequence). The chain's CDR3 is CASSQTGPGYEQYF. DNA of the CDR3: TGTGCCAGCAGCCAAACGGGGCCCGGCTACGAGCAGTACTTC.

The chain employs TRBV5-1 and TRBJ1-2; TRBD1 is a possible D gene (5 bases). Germline V CDR1 and CDR2: SGHRS, YFSETQ. The CDR3 sequence is 14 residues long. Trimming took off 3 bases at V and 0 bases at J, with 9 bases between the two ends. CDR3 sequence reads: CASSWDGANYGYTF. As DNA, the CDR3 is TGCGCCAGCAGCTGGGACGGTGCTAACTATGGCTACACCTTC.